This passage covers 4 T cell receptor beta chains from one sample sequenced in a study of cytomegalovirus exposure and HLA in healthy donors. PCR involved 60 Vbeta and 13 Jbeta primers. Assay: immunoSEQ multiplex PCR; the TCRdb copy retains only in-frame clones and omits some. The top ten clones hold 2% to 2.5% of a sample with roughly 150,000 clones, around three quarters of them seen once. Sequencing used PBMCs. These receptor sequences come from a man aged 35 to 55 in good health and CMV-seronegative.

This clone came up a few times. The rearrangement links TRBV7-2 to TRBJ2-3, with D uncertain. The CDR3 spans 12 residues. Germline loops: CDR1 SGHTA, CDR2 FQGNSA. Trimming pared 5 bases from V and 5 bases from J, leaving 8 bases between. The CDR3 coding sequence is TGTGCCAGCAGCCTAAGAAGAGATACGCAGTATTTT. It codes for CASSLRRDTQYF.

V gene TRBV4-3 combines with J gene TRBJ2-1; 10 bases fit TRBD2. This CDR3 is 15 amino acids long. CDR1 and CDR2 (germline): LGHNA, YSLEER. The junction had 4 bases not matched to a gene; V was cut back by 2 bases and J by 6 bases. Here the CDR3 DNA reads TGCGCCAGCAGCCAACCAGCGGGAGGGGGCAATGAGCAGTTCTTC. Amino acids: CASSQPAGGGNEQFF.

V is TRBV7-9 and J is TRBJ2-7, with 8 bases fitting TRBD1. This CDR3 has 15 residues. The V gene's germline CDR1 is SEHNR and CDR2 FQNEAQ (reference sequence). V gave up 4 bases and J gave up 3 bases; unmatched junction bases: 8. In nucleotides, the CDR3 is TGTGCCAGCAGCTCGGTTGGGACAGGACACTACGAGCAGTACTTC. Translated, it gives CASSSVGTGHYEQYF.

V usage is TRBV5-4 and J usage is TRBJ2-3; D call uncertain. CDR3 length: 14 residues. The germline V gene encodes CDR1 SGHNT and CDR2 YYREEE (reference sequence). Trimming took 0 bases from V and 0 from J, leaving 5 bases between them. CDR3 sequence (DNA): TGTGCCAGCAGCTTGGTCCCTAGCACAGATACGCAGTATTTT. It specifies CASSLVPSTDTQYF.